This paragraph covers one T cell receptor beta chain sequence. Its antigen is still unknown. The germline V gene encodes CDR1 SQVTM and CDR2 ANQGSEA. This CDR3 has 14 amino acids. Between the trimmed V and J ends, which lost 5 bases and 1 base, there was a span of 11 bases. This sample was taken from a study of CD8+ T cells in alopecia areata. The overall study: Patients received oral tofacitinib, 5 to 10 mg twice daily, for moderate-to-severe alopecia areata. Study-wide findings and caveats: Researchers report lesional scalp, most notably alopecia totalis/universalis, outstripped normal scalp in clonality. Scalp and blood samples kept many expanded lesional clones throughout tofacitinib.

RNA was isolated and reverse transcribed to cDNA, the sequencing template. Clones were read by immunoSEQ multiplex PCR, and TCRdb kept only the in-frame ones, dropping some. There are approximately 100,000 clones in the sample; roughly three fifths occur only once, and about a sixth lies in the top ten. Treatment defined: oral pan-JAK inhibitor, 5-10 mg twice daily. Both peripheral blood and punch biopsies of lesional scalp skin were obtained from patients who had alopecia areata. Source: CD8+ T cells sorted from blood, taken at roughly week 55, from a patient treated with tofacitinib. This chain uses TRBV29-1 with TRBJ1-4, with D tentatively TRBD1 (6 bases). The sequence derives from a human donor with alopecia areata. The CDR3 DNA sequence: TGCAGCGTTAATAAACAGGGAACTAATGAAAAACTGTTTTTT. Its protein is CSVNKQGTNEKLFF.